The clone carrying this T cell receptor (beta chain) appeared many times. The CDR3 extends over 14 amino acids. The germline gives CDR1 MNHNS, CDR2 SASEGT. Trimming pared 4 bases from V and 2 bases from J, leaving 12 bases between. With a J-beta primer mix and a sample-barcoded 5' primer, a second PCR ran about 7 to 11 cycles. TCRdb processed the 5' RACE reads anew with MiXCR; each CDR3 protein has one entry. The table shows over 550,000 distinct CDR3 sequences, with 25% to 35% occurring only once. This specimen belongs to a study of blood T cells in healthy people across ages. Russia was home to the donors, healthy Caucasian individuals aged roughly 6 to 95.

The source is an elderly woman in good health. The J gene is TRBJ2-7, the V gene TRBV6-1, with D tentatively TRBD1 (6 bases). Sequenced input: blood. The DNA of the CDR3 is TGTGCCAGCAGTGTACAGGGTGTCCCCTACGAGCAGTACTTC. Translation: CASSVQGVPYEQYF.